These 27 T cell receptor beta chains share one sample of origin, sequenced in a study of CD8 T cells in ankylosing spondylitis. TCRdb redid the calling of the 5' RACE reads with MiXCR, one entry per CDR3 protein. The top ten clones hold around 3% of a sample with 200,000 to 250,000 distinct CDR3 sequences, about 10% of them seen once. Source material: blood, either unsorted or a sorted T cell fraction (not recorded which). The receptors were gathered from a male donor with ankylosing spondylitis or in good health (not recorded which).

This chain connects TRBV7-8 to TRBJ2-3; the D gene could be TRBD1 or TRBD2 (5 bases each). Trimming removed 3 bases at V and 4 bases at J, with 29 bases between. Germline V gene sequence: CDR1 SGHVS, CDR2 FQNEAQ. This CDR3 has 20 residues. For the CDR3, the DNA is TGTGCCAGCAGCTTGGGGGACGGTGTGAGATTCTCGGGTCTCCCAGATACGCAGTATTTT. Amino acids: CASSLGDGVRFSGLPDTQYF.

This clonotype was detected a few times. V gene TRBV12-3 or TRBV12-4 combines with J gene TRBJ2-7, with TRBD1 matching 8 bases. The V and J ends lost 6 bases and 6 bases, in that order; junction bases with no gene match: 10. The CDR3 has 14 amino acids. The CDR3 loop is CASSLGYTGGEQYF. The DNA of the CDR3 is TGTGCCAGCAGCCTGGGATACACAGGGGGCGAGCAGTACTTC.

The chain recombines TRBV7-2 with TRBJ1-2; D unclear. Trimming cost V 1 base and J 4 bases, with 13 bases left between them. The V gene's germline CDR1 is SGHTA and CDR2 FQGNSA. The CDR3 covers 15 residues. The CDR3, as DNA: TGTGCCAGCAGCTTAGGAGGCCAGTTATTCTATGGCTACACCTTC. Translated: CASSLGGQLFYGYTF.

The chain joins TRBV4-2 to TRBJ1-1; D gene uncertain. Germline-derived CDR1 and CDR2 are LGHNA and YNFKEQ. CDR3 length: 13 residues. V lost 6 bases, J lost 4 bases, and 12 bases lay in between. The DNA of the CDR3 is TGTGCCAGCAGTTCAACGAGGCCCACTGAAGCTTTCTTT. This encodes CASSSTRPTEAFF.

This clonotype was recorded many times. The chain combines TRBV11-2 with TRBJ2-5; the D gene is possibly TRBD2 (5 bases). The CDR3 has 18 amino acids. Trimming removed 5 bases from V and 2 bases from J, with 24 bases in between. Germline-derived CDR1 and CDR2 are SGHAT and FQNNGV. The chain's CDR3 is CASSRASSAAHFQETQYF. CDR3 nucleotide sequence: TGTGCCAGCAGCCGCGCTTCATCAGCGGCTCACTTTCAAGAGACCCAGTACTTC.

This clonotype was observed at least ten times. CDR3 residues: CASGAAGYNEQFF. The CDR3 nucleotides are TGTGCCAGCGGGGCAGCGGGGTACAATGAGCAGTTCTTC. The J gene is TRBJ2-1, the V gene TRBV7-9, with 7 positions matching TRBD2. The germline V gene encodes CDR1 SEHNR and CDR2 FQNEAQ (reference sequence). J gave up 4 bases and V 8 bases, and 5 bases lay outside the gene matches. This CDR3 is built from 13 residues. The full variable domain, with the rest looked up from reference TRBV7-9 and TRBJ2-1, is DTGVSQNPRHKITKRGQNVTFRCDPISEHNRLYWYRQTLGQGPEFLTYFQNEAQLEKSRLLSDRFSAERPKGSFSTLEIQRTEQGDSAMYLCASGAAGYNEQFFGPGTRLTVL.

This clonotype has just a few counts. The rearrangement uses TRBV20-1 and TRBJ1-3; D is ambiguous. The CDR3 is 15 amino acids. CDR1 DFQATT and CDR2 SNEGSKA come from the germline V gene (reference sequence). Trimming stripped 4 bases from V and 0 bases from J, with 13 bases between. The CDR3 nucleotides read TGCAGTGCTACTAAAAGTGCTAGCTCTGGAAACACCATATATTTT. Residues: CSATKSASSGNTIYF.

This clonotype was seen repeatedly, ten times or more. The rearrangement links TRBV5-1 to TRBJ2-3; 9 positions agree with TRBD2. The length of the CDR3 is 16 residues. Germline V lookup: CDR1 SGHRS, CDR2 YFSETQ. V lost 4 bases and J lost 5; bases outside the gene matches: 11. The CDR3 bases are TGCGCCAGCAGCCGGATTAGCGGGAGTATAGGAGATACGCAGTATTTT. It translates to CASSRISGSIGDTQYF.

The table lists this clonotype with a few counts. V gene TRBV5-6 combines with J gene TRBJ1-4; no definite D call. The CDR3 extends over 13 amino acids. V was clipped by 0 bases and J by 7 bases, with 7 bases between them. Germline values: CDR1 SGHDT, CDR2 YYEEEE. CDR3 sequence: CASSLVEGEKLFF. CDR3 DNA sequence: TGTGCCAGCAGCTTGGTCGAGGGTGAAAAACTGTTTTTT.

This clonotype was counted at least ten times. The chain employs TRBV6-5 and TRBJ1-1; D ambiguous. Germline V gene sequence: CDR1 MNHEY, CDR2 SVGAGI. Trimming removed 4 bases at V and 1 base at J, with 10 bases between. CDR3 length: 14 residues. As DNA, the CDR3 is TGTGCCAGCAGTTCCCCTTCGGAGAACACTGAAGCTTTCTTT. It yields the protein CASSSPSENTEAFF.

This clonotype showed up just a few times. The chain recombines TRBV4-2 with TRBJ1-2; 9 bases align to TRBD1. The junction had 3 bases not matched to a gene; V was cut back by 1 base and J by 6 bases. Germline CDR1 and CDR2: LGHNA and YNFKEQ. The CDR3 covers 14 residues. CDR3 residues: CASSQVGTGNGYTF. For the CDR3, the DNA is TGTGCCAGCAGCCAAGTTGGGACAGGGAATGGCTACACCTTC.

This clonotype came up many times. CDR3 sequence reads: CASGFGGEQYF. The DNA of the CDR3 is TGTGCCTCTGGTTTCGGAGGCGAGCAGTACTTC. This chain connects TRBV6-6 to TRBJ2-7, with D possibly matching TRBD2 (5 bases). Germline CDR1 and CDR2: MNHNY and SVGAGI (reference sequence). V gave up 11 bases and J gave up 6 bases, with 14 bases separating them. CDR3 length equals 11 residues.

This clonotype was detected ten times or more. V is TRBV5-1 and J is TRBJ1-1, with D possibly being TRBD1 (5 bases). Germline V gene lookup returns CDR1 SGHRS and CDR2 YFSETQ. The CDR3 has 14 amino acids. Trimming pared 4 bases from V and 0 bases from J, leaving 10 bases between. The CDR3: CASSPDSMNTEAFF. CDR3 in DNA: TGCGCCAGCAGCCCCGACAGTATGAACACTGAAGCTTTCTTT.

This clonotype was recorded a few times. V usage is TRBV5-1 and J usage is TRBJ2-7; TRBD1 aligns across 9 bases. This CDR3 contains 14 residues. Unmatched junction bases numbered 8, after V lost 4 bases and J lost 6 bases. Germline V lookup: CDR1 SGHRS, CDR2 YFSETQ. CDR3 protein: CASSPLQTGGEQYF. Here the CDR3 DNA reads TGCGCCAGCAGCCCCCTCCAGACAGGGGGCGAGCAGTACTTC.

At least ten counts were recorded for this clonotype. V is TRBV29-1 and J is TRBJ2-6; D is unclear. This CDR3 has 14 residues. Per the germline V gene, CDR1 is SQVTM and CDR2 is ANQGSEA. The V end was cut by 0 bases, the J end by 0 bases, with 3 bases between. CDR3 coding DNA: TGCAGCGTTGAAGAGGGCTCTGGGGCCAACGTCCTGACTTTC. Encoded protein: CSVEEGSGANVLTF. Complete variable domain (other parts from reference TRBV29-1 and TRBJ2-6): SAVISQKPSRDICQRGTSLTIQCQVDSQVTMMFWYRQQPGQSLTLIATANQGSEATYESGFVIDKFPISRPNLTFSTLTVSNMSPEDSSIYLCSVEEGSGANVLTFGAGSRLTVL.

Many counts were recorded for this clonotype. This chain uses TRBV4-1 with TRBJ1-5, with D tentatively TRBD1 (5 bases). Germline CDR1 and CDR2: MGHRA and YSYEKL. This CDR3 spans 16 amino acids. Trimming stripped 3 bases from V and 4 bases from J, with 16 bases between. The CDR3 reads CASSHLLRDGNQPQHF. Written as DNA, the CDR3 is TGCGCCAGCAGCCACTTGTTGCGGGACGGAAATCAGCCCCAGCATTTT.

Comment on this clonotype: A junction boundary mismatches the germline segment, possibly from a read error. The chain employs TRBV7-2 and TRBJ2-3; tentatively, D is TRBD1 or TRBD2 (6 bases each). The germline gives CDR1 SGHTA, CDR2 FQGNSA. This CDR3 region has 15 residues. The chain's CDR3 is CASSLGSGGTDTQYF. CDR3 coding DNA: TGTGCCAGCAGCTTAGGGTCCGGGGGCACAGATACACAGTATTTT. The full variable domain, in which reference TRBV7-2 and TRBJ2-3 provide the parts outside the CDR3, is GAGVSQSPSNKVTEKGKDVELRCDPISGHTALYWYRQSLGQGLEFLIYFQGNSAPDKSGLPSDRFSAERTGGSVSTLTIQRTQQEDSAVYLCASSLGSGGTDTQYFGPGTRLTVL.

In its sample, this clonotype was seen many times. The rearrangement links TRBV4-2 to TRBJ1-1; D is ambiguous. V lost 1 base, J lost 11 bases, and 17 bases lay in between. The CDR3 length is 14 residues. Germline V gene lookup returns CDR1 LGHNA and CDR2 YNFKEQ. The chain's CDR3 is CASSQGPEANGAFF. Written as DNA, the CDR3 is TGTGCCAGCAGCCAAGGTCCCGAGGCTAACGGCGCTTTCTTT.

The chain has TRBV5-1 and TRBJ2-6, with D possibly being TRBD1 (5 bases). CDR3 length: 14 amino acids. The germline V gene encodes CDR1 SGHRS and CDR2 YFSETQ. V was shortened by 0 bases and J by 4 bases, with 5 bases between the two germline ends. The CDR3 DNA reads as TGCGCCAGCAGCTTGGAGGGGGGGGCCAACGTCCTGACTTTC. Translated: CASSLEGGANVLTF.

This clonotype was detected only a few times. CDR3 bases: TGTGCCAGCTGTCTCCCGAAGGGAGCTGCCAGCGCTAGCACAGATACGCAGTATTTT. Its translation: CASCLPKGAASASTDTQYF. V gene TRBV12-3 or TRBV12-4 combines with J gene TRBJ2-3, with a tentative D call TRBD2 (5 bases). CDR3 length equals 19 residues. Trimming took off 8 bases at V and 0 bases at J, with 27 bases between the two ends.

This clonotype was seen ten or more times. CDR3 protein: CASSSTGVSAGELFF. The CDR3 bases are TGTGCCAGCAGCTCCACTGGGGTTTCGGCCGGGGAGCTGTTTTTT. This chain connects TRBV3-1 to TRBJ2-2; the D is unclear. The V gene lost 5 bases and the J gene lost 6 bases, with 16 bases spanning the gap. The CDR3 is made up of 15 amino acids. CDR1 is LGHDT, CDR2 YNNKEL, per germline (reference sequence).

In this sample, this clonotype turned up many times. This chain links TRBV20-1 with TRBJ2-7; TRBD2 aligns across 8 bases. Trimming took 3 bases from V and 2 from J; bases not matched to a gene: 3. The CDR3 totals 13 residues. Germline V gene data show CDR1 as DFQATT and CDR2 as SNEGSKA (reference sequence). The chain's CDR3 is CSASGTSTYEQYF. In DNA form, the CDR3 reads TGCAGTGCTAGCGGGACTAGTACCTACGAGCAGTACTTC.

This clonotype was seen repeatedly, ten times or more. The chain recombines TRBV25-1 with TRBJ1-1; tentative D call: TRBD1 (6 bases). The germline V and J ends were trimmed by 4 bases and 1 base, with 16 bases remaining between them. Germline-derived CDR1 and CDR2 are MGHDK and SYGVNS. The CDR3 is made up of 16 amino acids. DNA of the CDR3: TGTGCCAGCAGTGGGGGGGACATTTCCCGGAACACTGAAGCTTTCTTT. This encodes CASSGGDISRNTEAFF. The whole variable domain, filled in from reference TRBV25-1 and TRBJ1-1, reads EADIYQTPRYLVIGTGKKITLECSQTMGHDKMYWYQQDPGMELHLIHYSYGVNSTEKGDLSSESTVSRIRTEHFPLTLESARPSHTSQYLCASSGGDISRNTEAFFGQGTRLTVV.

This clonotype was seen ten or more times. V is TRBV29-1 and J is TRBJ1-2; D unresolved. The germline CDR1 and CDR2 sequences are SQVTM and ANQGSEA. With 3 bases removed from V and 4 bases from J, the gap between germline ends came to 9 bases. The CDR3 has 12 residues. This CDR3 is CSVDLGLYGYTF. CDR3 DNA sequence: TGCAGCGTTGATTTAGGCCTCTATGGCTACACCTTC.

The chain joins TRBV19 to TRBJ2-6, with D unresolved. Trimming took off 5 bases at V and 0 bases at J, with 8 bases between the two ends. This CDR3 has 15 residues. Germline V gene data show CDR1 as LNHDA and CDR2 as SQIVND (reference sequence). CDR3 DNA sequence: TGTGCCAGTAGTGACGGTAGCTCTGGGGCCAACGTCCTGACTTTC. It is translated as CASSDGSSGANVLTF.

The table lists this clonotype with a few counts. This chain joins TRBV7-8 and TRBJ2-3; D remains unclear. The CDR3 contains 14 residues. Trimming removed 5 bases from V and 6 bases from J, with 15 bases in between. Per the germline V gene, CDR1 is SGHVS and CDR2 is FQNEAQ. The CDR3 loop reads CASSPQGLGDTQYF. The CDR3 region has the DNA TGTGCCAGCAGCCCCCAAGGATTAGGGGATACGCAGTATTTT. Variable domain in full (rest from reference TRBV7-8 and TRBJ2-3): GAGVSQSPRYKVAKRGQDVALRCDPISGHVSLFWYQQALGQGPEFLTYFQNEAQLDKSGLPSDRFFAERPEGSVSTLKIQRTQQEDSAVYLCASSPQGLGDTQYFGPGTRLTVL.

This clonotype was seen only a few times. This chain connects TRBV30 to TRBJ2-5, with D possibly TRBD2 on 5 matching bases. Germline V lookup: CDR1 GTSNPN, CDR2 SVGIG (reference sequence). V was clipped by 1 base and J by 5 bases, with 17 bases between them. The CDR3 loop spans 15 amino acids. The CDR3 loop reads CAWSGALLRGETQYF. CDR3 nucleotides: TGTGCCTGGAGTGGGGCCCTCTTGAGAGGGGAGACCCAGTACTTC.